The 21 T cell receptor beta chains listed next were all sequenced from one sample in a study of cytomegalovirus exposure and HLA in healthy donors. PCR employed 60 Vbeta and 13 Jbeta primers. Assay: immunoSEQ multiplex PCR; the TCRdb copy retains only in-frame clones and omits some. The table has approximately 75,000 clones, around 80% seen once. Specimen: PBMCs. These receptors all stem from an older man in good health and CMV-seropositive.

Only one count was recorded for this clone. The genes are TRBV13 and TRBJ1-4, with 7 positions matching TRBD1. The CDR3 spans 15 residues. The germline gives CDR1 PRHDT, CDR2 FYEKMQ (reference sequence). J was trimmed by 7 bases and V by 5 bases; bases with no gene match: 10. In DNA, the CDR3 is TGTGCCAGCAGCACCCGACAGGGAGGCACTGAAAAACTGTTTTTT. Its translation is CASSTRQGGTEKLFF. Combining the CDR3 with reference TRBV13 and TRBJ1-4 gives the whole variable domain AAGVIQSPRHLIKEKRETATLKCYPIPRHDTVYWYQQGPGQDPQFLISFYEKMQSDKGSIPDRFSAQQFSDYHSELNMSSLELGDSALYFCASSTRQGGTEKLFFGSGTQLSVL.

The chain combines TRBV28 with TRBJ1-4; no definite D call. Trimming shortened V by 4 bases and J by 8 bases, and 17 bases separated the two germline ends. This CDR3 is 15 amino acids long. Looked up from germline, CDR1 is MDHEN and CDR2 is SYDVKM. As DNA, the CDR3 is TGTGCCAGCAGTTCTTTGACCCGCAACGGGGAAAAACTGTTTTTT. Its translation: CASSSLTRNGEKLFF.

The chain combines TRBV28 with TRBJ2-7; D is uncertain. The CDR3 extends over 15 amino acids. V was shortened by 3 bases and J by 5 bases, with 17 bases between the two germline ends. From germline, CDR1 is MDHEN and CDR2 SYDVKM. The CDR3 DNA follows: TGTGCCAGCAGTTTCGCCCCACCCCGAGGCCACGAGCAGTACTTC. Amino acid sequence: CASSFAPPRGHEQYF.

A few counts support this clone. The CDR3 protein is CSVDETGTGANVLTF. In DNA form, the CDR3 reads TGCAGCGTCGATGAGACAGGGACTGGGGCCAACGTCCTGACTTTC. The genes are TRBV29-1 and TRBJ2-6, with TRBD1 identical over 7 bases. With 6 bases clipped from V and 2 bases from J, the junction kept 7 bases outside the gene matches. The CDR3 runs 15 residues. CDR1 is SQVTM, CDR2 ANQGSEA, per germline.

V gene TRBV19 combines with J gene TRBJ2-1; 10 positions match TRBD2. Trimming took 7 bases from V and 1 from J; bases not matched to a gene: 16. CDR1 LNHDA and CDR2 SQIVND come from the germline V gene (reference sequence). The CDR3 is 19 amino acids. In nucleotides, the CDR3 is TGTGCCAGTAAAGCGCGCGGAGCGGGAGGGCAGGGGTCCTACAATGAGCAGTTCTTC. Translating gives CASKARGAGGQGSYNEQFF. The full variable domain, rest sourced from reference TRBV19 and TRBJ2-1, is DGGITQSPKYLFRKEGQNVTLSCEQNLNHDAMYWYRQDPGQGLRLIYYSQIVNDFQKGDIAEGYSVSREKKESFPLTVTSAQKNPTAFYLCASKARGAGGQGSYNEQFFGPGTRLTVL.

This chain uses TRBV28 with TRBJ2-7; possibly TRBD2 for D (6 bases). The CDR3 runs to 13 residues. The germline V and J ends were trimmed by 7 bases and 2 bases, with 12 bases remaining between them. CDR1 MDHEN and CDR2 SYDVKM come from the germline V gene. The CDR3 reads CASNRLGAYEQYF. The CDR3 bases are TGTGCCAGCAACCGACTAGGAGCCTACGAGCAGTACTTC.

The V call is TRBV7-9, the J call TRBJ2-2; TRBD1 matches at 9 bases. The CDR3 spans 16 residues. Trimming at V came to 5 bases and at J to 0 bases, leaving 4 bases not matched to a gene. Per germline, CDR1 SEHNR and CDR2 FQNEAQ (reference sequence). CDR3 coding DNA: TGTGCCAGCAGCCCCGGGACAGGGTCGAACACCGGGGAGCTGTTTTTT. Residues: CASSPGTGSNTGELFF.

The chain links TRBV5-1 to TRBJ1-1; possible D gene TRBD1, 6 bases. Germline assignment: CDR1 SGHRS and CDR2 YFSETQ. The V end was cut by 3 bases, the J end by 9 bases, with 18 bases between. CDR3 length: 14 amino acids. CDR3 bases: TGCGCCAGCAGCTCCCTGGGACAACCGGAGAAAGCTTTCTTT. Translating gives CASSSLGQPEKAFF.

The chain carries TRBV7-2 and TRBJ2-5, with 9 bases fitting TRBD1. The V segment lost 4 bases and the J segment 2 bases; nucleotides outside the gene matches: 8. The CDR3 is made up of 16 amino acids. CDR1 SGHTA and CDR2 FQGNSA come from the germline V gene. The chain's CDR3 is CASSYRGLGGQETQYF. In nucleotides, the CDR3 is TGTGCCAGCAGCTACAGGGGGCTCGGGGGTCAAGAGACCCAGTACTTC.

This chain joins TRBV4-3 and TRBJ1-1; perhaps TRBD1 as D (5 bases). Between the trimmed V and J ends, which lost 5 bases and 4 bases, there was a span of 14 bases. Germline V gene sequence: CDR1 LGHNA, CDR2 YSLEER. The CDR3 runs 14 residues. In DNA, the CDR3 is TGCGCCAGCAGCGGCCGATCCGGGGGCACTGAAGCTTTCTTT. Encoded protein: CASSGRSGGTEAFF.

This rearrangement joins TRBV7-6 to TRBJ2-7; possibly TRBD2 for D (5 bases). The germline V gene encodes CDR1 SGHVS and CDR2 FNYEAQ. The CDR3 consists of 18 residues. The germline V and J ends were trimmed by 4 bases and 4 bases, with 26 bases remaining between them. CDR3 in DNA: TGTGCCAGCAGCTACTCCTCGGGGTCCGTGTCACTACCTTACGAGCAGTACTTC. Its protein is CASSYSSGSVSLPYEQYF.

The J gene is TRBJ2-7, the V gene TRBV5-1; 12 positions match TRBD2. Trimming at V came to 0 bases and at J to 4 bases, leaving 8 bases not matched to a gene. In germline, CDR1 is SGHRS, CDR2 YFSETQ. The CDR3 is made up of 17 amino acids. In DNA, the CDR3 is TGCGCCAGCAGCTTGGCTTGGACTAGCGGGAAGGTATACGAGCAGTACTTC. Protein: CASSLAWTSGKVYEQYF.

The chain is built from TRBV5-1 and TRBJ1-1, with D tentatively TRBD1 (6 bases). V dropped 0 bases and J dropped 3 bases, with 6 bases sitting between them. The CDR3 sequence is 13 residues long. Germline V gene data show CDR1 as SGHRS and CDR2 as YFSETQ. The CDR3 DNA follows: TGCGCCAGCAGCTTGGCAGGGGACACTGAAGCTTTCTTT. It is translated as CASSLAGDTEAFF.

The rearrangement joins TRBV18 to TRBJ1-2; D call uncertain. Trimming shortened V by 3 bases and J by 4 bases, and 21 bases separated the two germline ends. CDR1 KGHSH and CDR2 LQKENI come from the germline V gene. This CDR3 comprises 17 residues. The CDR3 sequence: CASSPTSFGGVSYGYTF. The CDR3 DNA reads as TGTGCCAGCTCACCCACCTCCTTCGGCGGGGTTAGCTATGGCTACACCTTC. The full variable domain, completed using reference TRBV18 and TRBJ1-2, is NAGVMQNPRHLVRRRGQEARLRCSPMKGHSHVYWYRQLPEEGLKFMVYLQKENIIDESGMPKERFSAEFPKEGPSILRIQQVVRGDSAAYFCASSPTSFGGVSYGYTFGSGTRLTVV.

This sequence joins TRBV6-6 and TRBJ1-4; D is unresolved. This CDR3 has 12 residues. Trimming took 6 bases from V and 7 from J, leaving 9 bases between them. The germline V gene has CDR1 MNHNY and CDR2 SVGAGI (reference sequence). Here the CDR3 reads CASSWGGEKLFF. CDR3 bases: TGTGCCAGCAGCTGGGGAGGTGAAAAACTGTTTTTT.

This clone was seen only a few times. The rearrangement links TRBV7-8 to TRBJ2-7; TRBD1 matches at 8 bases. This CDR3 is 14 amino acids long. V shed 5 bases and J 3 bases; nucleotides not matched to a gene: 6. Germline lookup yields CDR1 SGHVS and CDR2 FQNEAQ. CDR3 DNA: TGTGCCAGCAGCCAAACAGGGGGAATCTACGAGCAGTACTTC. This sequence encodes CASSQTGGIYEQYF.

This chain connects TRBV4-2 to TRBJ2-7; TRBD2 aligns across 10 bases. Germline V CDR1 and CDR2: LGHNA, YNFKEQ. V lost 0 bases, J lost 5 bases, and 10 bases stayed unmatched. This CDR3 comprises 17 residues. For the CDR3, the DNA is TGTGCCAGCAGCCAAGAATGGAGCGGGGGGGCCGCCCACGAGCAGTACTTC. Translation gives CASSQEWSGGAAHEQYF.

The chain has TRBV7-6 and TRBJ2-5; 12 bases align to TRBD1. The CDR3 has 17 amino acids. V lost 5 bases to trimming and J lost 5 bases; unmatched junction nucleotides: 12. The germline V gene has CDR1 SGHVS and CDR2 FNYEAQ. The CDR3 region has the DNA TGTGCCAGCAGCCCCATCCCGCCGGGACAGGGGGCCGAGACCCAGTACTTC. It yields the protein CASSPIPPGQGAETQYF.

The CDR3 region has the DNA TGTGCCAGCAGCTTAGATGCAGGGCAGGAGACCCAGTACTTC. Translation: CASSLDAGQETQYF. The V and J genes are TRBV7-2 and TRBJ2-5; a possible D gene is TRBD1 (5 bases). Trimming took 1 base from V and 5 from J, leaving 11 bases between them. The germline CDR1 and CDR2 sequences are SGHTA and FQGNSA. The CDR3 has 14 residues.

This clone has just one count. V usage is TRBV14 and J usage is TRBJ1-6; D is unresolved. The CDR3 spans 12 residues. Per the germline V gene, CDR1 is SGHDN and CDR2 is FVKESK. Between the trimmed V and J ends, which lost 3 bases and 7 bases, there was a span of 4 bases. CDR3 DNA: TGTGCCAGCAGCCACGGGAATTCACCCCTCCACTTT. Protein product: CASSHGNSPLHF.

The chain links TRBV4-2 to TRBJ1-6; possibly TRBD1 for D (6 bases). This CDR3 spans 16 amino acids. Germline CDR1 and CDR2: LGHNA and YNFKEQ. V was shortened by 2 bases and J by 7 bases, with 15 bases between the two germline ends. The CDR3 nucleotides are TGTGCCAGCAGCCAAACGTTGGGGGCATGGAATTCACCCCTCCACTTT. Translated, it gives CASSQTLGAWNSPLHF.